A selection of T cell receptor beta chains follows, all from one sample in a study of control samples from healthy donors and cancer patients. Sequenced by immunoSEQ multiplex PCR; TCRdb stores in-frame clones only, minus some. The sample includes 100,000 to 150,000 clones, around 94% of them seen just once. The material sequenced was PBMCs. All receptors come from a man aged 80 or over with head and neck cancer. Both conserved end residues are part of each CDR3. A D gene is named only where the DNA matches it firmly. The listing skips clone size in some rows; elsewhere it reads once, few, many or a size class.

d_gene: -
v_gene: TRBV5-1
j_gene: TRBJ2-5
abundance: -
CDR3nt: TGCGCCAGCAGCTTGGGGGCAGCTCAAGAGACCCAGTACTTC
CDR3aa: CASSLGAAQETQYF

d_gene: TRBD2
v_gene: TRBV5-6
j_gene: TRBJ2-7
abundance: -
CDR3nt: TGTGCCAGCAGCTATGCAGCGGGAGTTGGGATGAACGAGCAGTACTTC
CDR3aa: CASSYAAGVGMNEQYF

d_gene: TRBD1
v_gene: TRBV11-3
j_gene: TRBJ2-7
abundance: -
CDR3nt: TGTGCCAGCAGCCTCGGTGGGACAGGGGTCGACGAGCAGTACTTC
CDR3aa: CASSLGGTGVDEQYF

d_gene: -
v_gene: TRBV19
j_gene: TRBJ1-4
abundance: few
CDR3nt: TGTGCCAGTAGTATAGGGGGGGTTCGCGAAAAACTGTTTTTT
CDR3aa: CASSIGGVREKLFF

d_gene: -
v_gene: TRBV5-6
j_gene: TRBJ1-2
abundance: -
CDR3nt: TGTACCAGCAGTCAACAGGGATACTATGGCTACACCTTC
CDR3aa: CTSSQQGYYGYTF

d_gene: -
v_gene: TRBV5-6
j_gene: TRBJ2-1
abundance: -
CDR3nt: TGTGCCAGCAGCCCCAAGAAGACTAGCTCCTACAATGAGCAGTTCTTC
CDR3aa: CASSPKKTSSYNEQFF

d_gene: -
v_gene: TRBV13
j_gene: TRBJ2-3
abundance: -
CDR3nt: TGTGCCAGCAGCTTCGAACAGAGCACAGATACGCAGTATTTT
CDR3aa: CASSFEQSTDTQYF

d_gene: -
v_gene: TRBV15
j_gene: TRBJ2-1
abundance: -
CDR3nt: TGTGCCACCAGCAGAGAGCAGGGGCGGTCCTACAATGAGCAGTTCTTC
CDR3aa: CATSREQGRSYNEQFF

d_gene: TRBD2
v_gene: TRBV6-4
j_gene: TRBJ2-3
abundance: -
CDR3nt: TGTGCCAGCAGTGATGCGGGGGGGGCAACAGATACGCAGTATTTT
CDR3aa: CASSDAGGATDTQYF

d_gene: TRBD1
v_gene: TRBV7-9
j_gene: TRBJ2-7
abundance: few
CDR3nt: TGTGCCAGCAGCTTGGGACAGGCCCCGGTCTACGAGCAGTACTTC
CDR3aa: CASSLGQAPVYEQYF

d_gene: -
v_gene: TRBV5-1
j_gene: TRBJ2-7
abundance: -
CDR3nt: TGCGCCAGCAGCTTCCGACATGGGCGTGACGAGCAGTACTTC
CDR3aa: CASSFRHGRDEQYF

d_gene: TRBD1
v_gene: TRBV6-6
j_gene: TRBJ1-1
abundance: -
CDR3nt: TGTGCCAGCAGTTACGGGACAGAACCCACTGAAGCTTTCTTT
CDR3aa: CASSYGTEPTEAFF

d_gene: -
v_gene: TRBV5-1
j_gene: TRBJ2-7
abundance: -
CDR3nt: TGCGCCAGCAGCTACGACAGGTTGGTCGGTCCAACCAGAGAGCAGTACTTC
CDR3aa: CASSYDRLVGPTREQYF

d_gene: -
v_gene: TRBV19
j_gene: TRBJ1-1
abundance: once
CDR3nt: TGTGCCAGTAGTACCCGGGCCAACACTGAAGCTTTCTTT
CDR3aa: CASSTRANTEAFF

d_gene: TRBD2
v_gene: TRBV30
j_gene: TRBJ2-5
abundance: -
CDR3nt: TGTGCCTGGAACCCCGGGGCAAGCGGGAGGGCTGGGACCCAGTACTTC
CDR3aa: CAWNPGASGRAGTQYF

d_gene: TRBD1
v_gene: TRBV5-6
j_gene: TRBJ2-7
abundance: -
CDR3nt: TGTGCCAGCAGCTTGTCCCGGACAGGGCTCCCCTACGAGCAGTACTTC
CDR3aa: CASSLSRTGLPYEQYF